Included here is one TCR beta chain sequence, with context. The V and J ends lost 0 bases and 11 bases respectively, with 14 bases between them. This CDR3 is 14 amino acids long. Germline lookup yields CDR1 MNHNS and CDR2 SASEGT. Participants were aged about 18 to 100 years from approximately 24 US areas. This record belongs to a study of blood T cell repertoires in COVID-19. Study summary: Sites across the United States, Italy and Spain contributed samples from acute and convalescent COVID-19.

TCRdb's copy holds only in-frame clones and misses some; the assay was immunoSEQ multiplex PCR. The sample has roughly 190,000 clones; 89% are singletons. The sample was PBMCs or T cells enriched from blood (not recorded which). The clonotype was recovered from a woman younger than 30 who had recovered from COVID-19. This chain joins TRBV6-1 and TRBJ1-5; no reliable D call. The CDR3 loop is CASSEAAFLETQHF. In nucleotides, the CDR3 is TGTGCCAGCAGTGAAGCCGCGTTTCTAGAGACCCAGCATTTT.